The T cell receptor (beta chain) described here comes from a study of tumor and adjacent non-tumor tissue in lung cancer. Study overall: There were some 12 adenocarcinoma, 2 squamous cell carcinoma and 1 small cell lung cancer cases. Study-wide results and limits: Top 100 clones took a larger repertoire share in normal lung.

This sample's RNA came from whole unsorted tissue. TCRbeta libraries were built with three rounds of nested PCR, modified from ARM-PCR. Via MiXCR, TCRdb re-called the multiplex PCR reads, giving one row per CDR3 protein. The data show approximately 86,000 distinct CDR3 sequences, around 77% seen once. Trimming removed 5 bases from V and 9 bases from J, with 14 bases in between. The CDR3 covers 12 residues. CDR1 GTSNPN and CDR2 SVGIG come from the germline V gene (reference sequence). Of note for this clonotype: Its antigen is currently unknown.

The specimen was lung tumor tissue. This rearrangement joins TRBV30 to TRBJ2-1, with a tentative D call TRBD2 (5 bases). The receptor was isolated from a woman aged 40 to 50 with non-small cell lung cancer. CDR3 loop: CAWEGMSSEQFF. The CDR3, as DNA: TGTGCCTGGGAGGGAATGAGCAGTGAGCAGTTCTTC.